This T cell receptor beta chain was sequenced in a study of OX40 agonist ivuxolimab in advanced cancers. Background on the whole study: Ivuxolimab was a fully human IgG2 agonistic monoclonal antibody targeting the costimulatory receptor OX40 (CD134). Intravenous ivuxolimab was administered to patients every 2 weeks at six dose levels: 0.01, 0.1, 0.3, 1.5, 3 and 10 mg/kg. Among the roughly 52 dose-escalation patients, about 19 had hepatocellular carcinoma, 15 or so melanoma, 9 renal cell carcinoma and 9 head and neck cancer. A male proportion of around 83% and a mean age of around 60 years, ranging from about 20 to 85, were recorded for the dose-escalation cohort. Prior anti-PD-1, anti-PD-L1 or anti-CTLA-4 therapy was permitted, and checkpoint inhibitors had been received by about 36% of dose-escalation patients. Partial responses were achieved by three dose-escalation patients, of whom one had hepatocellular carcinoma and two had cutaneous melanoma. Peripheral TCRbeta sequencing was intended to test whether TCR sequence diversity was altered and clonal T-cell expansion was caused by ivuxolimab. The paper reports the monotherapy dose-escalation portion (N of about 47 patients) of the phase I ivuxolimab trial.

Broad study findings and their caveats: Low levels of normalized T-cell clonal expansion were also shown by some nonresponding patients. Partial responders in the 0.1-3.0 mg/kg groups had among the lowest normalized peripheral clonal expansion, especially among CD8+ T cells. Which antigens the clonally expanded peripheral T cells were specific for was not determined. After ivuxolimab, expanded clones were on average more numerous among CD8+ T cells than among CD4+ T cells. At doses of 0.1 to 3.0 mg/kg, clonal expansion of both CD4+ and CD8+ T cells in blood was seen between baseline and week 6.

To sequence the TCRbeta CDR3 region, genomic DNA was isolated from the sorted cells. The immunoSEQ Assay was used for sequencing of TCRbeta CDR3 regions. Entries here come from immuneACCESS through TCRdb and include only in-frame sequences with V and J called. Some clones fail to appear in such tables; in the studies checked, an unresolved V gene covers under half of the shortfall, and the cause of the remainder is unknown. The sample table shows about 64,000 clones, and around 90% are seen once. The ten largest clones add up to 0.76% of the sample. Notes on this clone: The antigen it recognizes is unknown. Base qualities are missing; no much larger clone stands one base away.

The trial excluded patients who had a history of autoimmune disease or who were on systemic immunosuppression. Peripheral blood for TCR sequencing was collected from all dose cohorts at baseline, on cycle 4 day 1, and on cycle 7 day 1. The samples were drawn from a first-in-human, open-label, multicenter phase I dose-escalation trial of ivuxolimab. Adults with locally advanced or metastatic melanoma, renal cell carcinoma, hepatocellular carcinoma or head and neck squamous cell carcinoma were enrolled in the trial. Before TCR sequencing, CD4+ T cells and CD8+ T cells from peripheral blood were sorted into separate populations. Trimming at the junction amounts to 0 bases on V and 0 bases on J, and the germline ends lie 10 bases apart. The CDR3 starts with the cysteine, ends with the phenylalanine, and has 17 residues. The only DNA kept is the CDR3, 51 bases in frame from the first base. CDR1 and CDR2 (SGHDT, YYEEEE) derive from the germline V gene.

The chain is assembled from TRBV5-6 and TRBJ2-6; no confident D gene assignment can be made. The TCR comes from an adult with an advanced solid tumor such as melanoma, head and neck, liver or kidney cancer. This sample comprised CD4+ or CD8+ T cells sorted from blood, obtained in a trial of the OX40 agonist ivuxolimab. The CDR3 protein sequence reads: CASSLGPPTSGANVLTF. The DNA sequence follows: TGTGCCAGCAGCTTGGGGCCCCCAACCTCTGGGGCCAACGTCCTGACTTTC.